This entry features one T cell receptor (beta chain) sequence. This record comes from a study of T cell repertoires in aging, cancer and after chemotherapy. TCR beta rearrangements were amplified from peripheral blood genomic DNA. This CDR3 has 15 residues. Trimming removed 4 bases from V and 3 bases from J; junction bases left unmatched: 8. Germline V gene sequence: CDR1 SGHDT, CDR2 YYEEEE. Multiplex touch-down PCR with TRB-A/B primers amplified rearranged V-D-J TRB sequences. MiXCR was run by TCRdb on the multiplex PCR reads, yielding one entry per CDR3 protein. The sample lists approximately 1,900 distinct CDR3 sequences; roughly 38% were seen once.

The receptor comes from a human donor with a solid tumor. The gene calls are TRBV5-6 and TRBJ2-7, with TRBD1 matching 9 bases. The specimen was blood. CDR3 in amino acids: CASSLGQGWIYEQYF. CDR3 sequence (DNA): TGTGCCAGCAGCCTAGGACAGGGGTGGATCTACGAGCAGTACTTC.